This TCR beta chain was observed in a study of cytomegalovirus exposure and HLA in healthy donors. Findings and limits, study-wide: TCR beta sequences reportedly predicted most subjects' HLA-A and HLA-B alleles accurately. Earlier analysis looked at TCR beta V segments, and most were productive about 87% or about 30% of the time.

Concerning this clone itself: Its antigen is unidentified.

This CDR3 spans 15 amino acids. The germline V gene has CDR1 MNHNY and CDR2 SVGAGI (reference sequence). Trimming removed 6 bases from V and 5 bases from J, with 19 bases in between. With 60 Vbeta and 13 Jbeta primers, the PCR was carried out. Profiled with immunoSEQ multiplex PCR; TCRdb holds only in-frame clones, not every one. The table includes some 220,000 clones, 78% detected once. The rearrangement joins TRBV6-6 to TRBJ2-5, with D maybe TRBD2 (7 bases). The receptor comes from a boy aged 5-17 years in good health and CMV-seronegative. The sample comprised PBMCs. As DNA, the CDR3 is TGTGCCAGCAGGCGACGGGGGGCTGGGGGGGAGACCCAGTACTTC. Translating gives CASRRRGAGGETQYF.